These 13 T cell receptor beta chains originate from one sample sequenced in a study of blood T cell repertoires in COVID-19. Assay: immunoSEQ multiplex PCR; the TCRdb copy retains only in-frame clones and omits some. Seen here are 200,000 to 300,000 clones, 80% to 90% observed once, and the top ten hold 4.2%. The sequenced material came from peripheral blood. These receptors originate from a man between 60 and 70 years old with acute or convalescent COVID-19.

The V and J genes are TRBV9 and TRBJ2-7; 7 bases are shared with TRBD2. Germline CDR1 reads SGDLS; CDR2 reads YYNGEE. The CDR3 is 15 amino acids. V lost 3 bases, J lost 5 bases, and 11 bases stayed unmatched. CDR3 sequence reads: CASSGGTAGAHEQYF. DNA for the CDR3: TGTGCCAGCAGCGGAGGAACGGCGGGAGCCCACGAGCAGTACTTC.

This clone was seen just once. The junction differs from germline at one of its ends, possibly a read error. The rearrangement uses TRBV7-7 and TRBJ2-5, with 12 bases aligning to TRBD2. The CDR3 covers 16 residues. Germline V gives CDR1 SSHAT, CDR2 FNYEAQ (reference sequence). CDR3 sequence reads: CASSPLAGGPGETQYF. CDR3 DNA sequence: TGTGCTAGCAGCCCCCTAGCGGGAGGGCCTGGCGAGACCCAGTACTTC.

CDR3: CASSIDLGQAGYEQYF. The CDR3 DNA reads TGTGCCAGTAGTATAGATCTGGGGCAGGCCGGATACGAGCAGTACTTC. The V call is TRBV19, the J call TRBJ2-7, with TRBD1 as a possible D gene (5 bases). Germline CDR1 is LNHDA and CDR2 is SQIVND (reference sequence). The CDR3 spans 16 residues. The ends were cut back, 0 bases at V and 4 bases at J, with 16 bases in the middle.

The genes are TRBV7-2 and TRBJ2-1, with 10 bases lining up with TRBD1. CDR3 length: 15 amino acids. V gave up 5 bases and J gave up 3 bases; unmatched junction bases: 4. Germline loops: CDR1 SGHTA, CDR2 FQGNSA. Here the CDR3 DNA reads TGTGCCAGCAGCCTGGACAGGGGGGTCTACAATGAGCAGTTCTTC. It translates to CASSLDRGVYNEQFF.

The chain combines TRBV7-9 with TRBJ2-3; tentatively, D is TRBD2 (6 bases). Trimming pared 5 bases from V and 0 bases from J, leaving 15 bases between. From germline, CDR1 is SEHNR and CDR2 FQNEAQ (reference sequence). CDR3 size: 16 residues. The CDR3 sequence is CASSGRLGTSTDTQYF. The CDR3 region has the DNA TGTGCCAGCAGCGGTCGGCTAGGGACTAGCACAGATACGCAGTATTTT.

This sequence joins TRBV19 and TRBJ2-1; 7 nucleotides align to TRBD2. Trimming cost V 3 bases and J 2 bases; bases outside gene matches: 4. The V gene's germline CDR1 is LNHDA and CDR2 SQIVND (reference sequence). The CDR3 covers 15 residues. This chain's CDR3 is CASSIGTTPYNEQFF. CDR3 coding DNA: TGTGCCAGTAGTATCGGGACTACCCCCTACAATGAGCAGTTCTTC.

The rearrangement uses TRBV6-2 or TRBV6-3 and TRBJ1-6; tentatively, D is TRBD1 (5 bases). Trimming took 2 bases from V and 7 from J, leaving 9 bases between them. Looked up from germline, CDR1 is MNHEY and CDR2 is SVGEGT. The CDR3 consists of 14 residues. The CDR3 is CASSYGEGNSPLHF. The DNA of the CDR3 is TGTGCCAGCAGTTACGGGGAGGGGAATTCACCCCTCCACTTT.

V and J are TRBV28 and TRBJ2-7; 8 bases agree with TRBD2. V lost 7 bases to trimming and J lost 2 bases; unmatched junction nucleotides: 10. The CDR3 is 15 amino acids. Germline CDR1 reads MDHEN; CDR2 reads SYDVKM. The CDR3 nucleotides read TGTGCCAGCAACTCGGGGGGGTACCCCACCTACGAGCAGTACTTC. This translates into CASNSGGYPTYEQYF.

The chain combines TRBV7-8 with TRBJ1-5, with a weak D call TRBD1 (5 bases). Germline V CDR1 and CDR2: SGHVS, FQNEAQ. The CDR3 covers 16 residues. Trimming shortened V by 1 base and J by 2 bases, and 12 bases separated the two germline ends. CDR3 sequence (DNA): TGTGCCAGCAGCTTAGGGGGAGGGGTGGGCAATCAGCCCCAGCATTTT. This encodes CASSLGGGVGNQPQHF. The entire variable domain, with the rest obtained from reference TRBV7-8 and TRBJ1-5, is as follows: GAGVSQSPRYKVAKRGQDVALRCDPISGHVSLFWYQQALGQGPEFLTYFQNEAQLDKSGLPSDRFFAERPEGSVSTLKIQRTQQEDSAVYLCASSLGGGVGNQPQHFGDGTRLSIL.

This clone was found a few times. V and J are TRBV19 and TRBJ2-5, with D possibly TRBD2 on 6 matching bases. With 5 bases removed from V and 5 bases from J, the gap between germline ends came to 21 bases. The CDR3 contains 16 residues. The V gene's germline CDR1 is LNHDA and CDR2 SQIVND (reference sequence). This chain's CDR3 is CASSPSDLRGGETQYF. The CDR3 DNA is TGTGCCAGTAGTCCCAGCGATCTGCGGGGAGGTGAGACCCAGTACTTC.

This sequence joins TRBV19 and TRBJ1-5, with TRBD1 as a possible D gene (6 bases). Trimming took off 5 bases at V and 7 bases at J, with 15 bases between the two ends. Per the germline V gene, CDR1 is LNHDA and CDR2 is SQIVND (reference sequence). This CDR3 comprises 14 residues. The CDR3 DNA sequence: TGTGCCAGTAGTTTCGGACAGTTGAGCCAGCCCCAGCATTTT. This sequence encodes CASSFGQLSQPQHF.

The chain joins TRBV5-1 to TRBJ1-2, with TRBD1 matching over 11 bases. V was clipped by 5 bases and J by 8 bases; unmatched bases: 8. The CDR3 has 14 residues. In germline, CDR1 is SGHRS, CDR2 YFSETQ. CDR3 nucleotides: TGCGCCAGCAGAATAGGGACAGGGGGTATAGGCTACACCTTC. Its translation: CASRIGTGGIGYTF. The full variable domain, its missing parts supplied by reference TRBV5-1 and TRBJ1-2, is KAGVTQTPRYLIKTRGQQVTLSCSPISGHRSVSWYQQTPGQGLQFLFEYFSETQRNKGNFPGRFSGRQFSNSRSEMNVSTLELGDSALYLCASRIGTGGIGYTFGSGTRLTVV.

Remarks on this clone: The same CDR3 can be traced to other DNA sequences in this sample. The CDR3 spells CASSSRTGGGTEAFF. The CDR3, as DNA: TGTGCCAGCAGCTCCCGGACAGGGGGTGGCACTGAAGCTTTCTTT. The rearrangement uses TRBV11-2 and TRBJ1-1; 10 bases align to TRBD1. Unmatched junction bases numbered 6, after V lost 4 bases and J lost 4 bases. The CDR3 loop spans 15 amino acids. Germline V gene data show CDR1 as SGHAT and CDR2 as FQNNGV.